A selection of T cell receptor beta chains follows, all from one sample in a study of blood T cell repertoires in COVID-19. Only in-frame clones appear in the TCRdb table, and some are missing; sequencing was by immunoSEQ multiplex PCR. This table holds 200,000 to 250,000 clones, approximately 83% found once. The sequencing sample was made of peripheral blood. The receptor source for this set is a woman aged 25 to 39 with COVID-19, enrolled during active disease. The CDR3 runs from the conserved cysteine through the conserved F or W. Each record gives: clone size, D gene, V gene, J gene, CDR3 DNA, CDR3 protein. A D gene is named only where the DNA matches it firmly. Expanded clones get a size class; other rows say once, few or many, or leave the size out.

few	TRBD2	TRBV7-3	TRBJ2-7	TGTGCCAGCAGCGCTAGCGGGGGTTACGAGCAGTACTTC	CASSASGGYEQYF
.	TRBD1	TRBV7-2	TRBJ2-2	TGTGCCAGCAGCTCGGACAGGCCCCACCCCGGGGAGCTGTTTTTT	CASSSDRPHPGELFF
.	.	TRBV5-6	TRBJ2-5	TGTGCCAGCAGCTTGGGTCCAGGGAAAGAGACCCAGTACTTC	CASSLGPGKETQYF
.	.	TRBV7-3	TRBJ1-1	TGTGCCAGCAGCGTCGGGGAGGGAACTGAAGCTTTCTTT	CASSVGEGTEAFF
.	TRBD2	TRBV4-3	TRBJ2-2	TGCGCCAGCAGCCCTCGGACTAGCGGGGAGGGGAACACCGGGGAGCTGTTTTTT	CASSPRTSGEGNTGELFF
.	TRBD1	TRBV27	TRBJ1-3	TGTGCCAGCAGTACGACAGGGGTCACCCCTATATATTTT	CASSTTGVTPIYF
few	.	TRBV7-9	TRBJ2-7	TGTGCCAGCAGCCCCTCCGAGCAGTACTTC	CASSPSEQYF
.	.	TRBV4-1	TRBJ2-3	TGCGCCAGCAGCCAAGCGGACAGCACTAGCACAGATACGCAGTATTTT	CASSQADSTSTDTQYF
.	.	TRBV7-2	TRBJ1-4	TGTGCCAGCAGCGATGACAGTTACAGTGCAACTAATGAAAAACTGTTTTTT	CASSDDSYSATNEKLFF
.	.	TRBV9	TRBJ1-4	TGTGCCAGCAGCGGAACGGGTGTTGGGGAAAAACTGTTTTTT	CASSGTGVGEKLFF
.	.	TRBV19	TRBJ1-5	TGTGCCAGTAGTATGTGGGGGGTGGGCAATCAGCCCCAGCATTTT	CASSMWGVGNQPQHF
.	.	TRBV9	TRBJ2-3	TGTGCCAGCAGCGTAGCCAAGGGGCCAGATACGCAGTATTTT	CASSVAKGPDTQYF
.	TRBD1	TRBV6-6	TRBJ1-1	TGTGCCAGCAGTTTCGGACAGGGGGCCGACACTGAAGCTTTCTTT	CASSFGQGADTEAFF
.	.	TRBV27	TRBJ1-4	TGTGCCAGTCCACGTCCCAGGAGGTTGGAAACTAATGAAAAACTGTTTTTT	CASPRPRRLETNEKLFF
few	TRBD1	TRBV5-5	TRBJ1-5	TGTGCCAGCAGCTTAAGTGGGACAGTTTCTCAGCCCCAGCATTTT	CASSLSGTVSQPQHF
.	.	TRBV3-1/TRBV3-2	TRBJ2-5	TGTGCCAGCAGTCAACTAGTGGGGGGAGAGACCCAGTACTTC	CASSQLVGGETQYF
.	TRBD1	TRBV7-3	TRBJ2-7	TGTGCCAGCAGCTTTACAGGGGGTGGGGAGCAGTACTTC	CASSFTGGGEQYF
.	.	TRBV19	TRBJ1-2	TGTGCCAGTAGTAGGACCGCCTCGGGGGGCTACACCTTC	CASSRTASGGYTF
many	TRBD1	TRBV27	TRBJ1-5	TGTGCCAGCAGTTCTATGGGAGGACAGGGCGGCGGTCAGCCCCAGCATTTT	CASSSMGGQGGGQPQHF
.	.	TRBV9	TRBJ1-3	TGTGCCAGCAGCGAGGGGGATCACTCCTCTGGAAACACCATATATTTT	CASSEGDHSSGNTIYF
.	TRBD2	TRBV5-4	TRBJ2-7	TGTGCCAGCAGCCCCGGCTCTTTCGGGAGGGCCTTTTTGGGGGAGCAGTACTTC	CASSPGSFGRAFLGEQYF
.	.	TRBV28	TRBJ1-2	TGTGCCAGCAGTAAAACAGGGCTCGGCTATGGCTACACCTTC	CASSKTGLGYGYTF
.	.	TRBV29-1	TRBJ2-4	TGCAGCGTTGAGGCAACCACCCCCAACATTCAGTACTTC	CSVEATTPNIQYF
once	.	TRBV25-1	TRBJ1-2	TGTGCCAGCAGTGAATTCGGGAACTATGGCTACACCTTC	CASSEFGNYGYTF
.	TRBD2	TRBV7-2	TRBJ2-5	TGTGCCAGCAGCTTGAATAGCGGGTCCTTCCAAGAGACCCAGTACTTC	CASSLNSGSFQETQYF
.	.	TRBV27	TRBJ1-2	TGTGCCAGCAGTTTACAGGGTTACTATGGCTACACCTTC	CASSLQGYYGYTF